The 19 T cell receptor beta chains listed next were all sequenced from one sample in a study of OX40 agonist ivuxolimab in advanced cancers. Clones were read by immunoSEQ multiplex PCR, and TCRdb kept only the in-frame ones, dropping some. This table has about 27,000 clones, over 75% appearing once. The sample was CD4+ or CD8+ T cells sorted from blood, taken in a trial of the OX40 agonist ivuxolimab. The receptors originated from an adult with an advanced solid tumor such as melanoma, head and neck, liver or kidney cancer.

This clone came up once. The J gene is TRBJ2-3, the V gene TRBV4-1; unclear D gene. Trimming took 1 base from V and 6 from J, leaving 11 bases between them. The germline CDR1 and CDR2 sequences are MGHRA and YSYEKL. This CDR3 region has 14 residues. CDR3 in amino acids: CASSQGRFSDTQYF. Written as DNA, the CDR3 is TGCGCCAGCAGCCAAGGACGGTTTTCTGATACGCAGTATTTT.

On this clone: The same CDR3 can be traced to other DNA sequences in this sample. V gene TRBV7-9 combines with J gene TRBJ2-6, with no clear D. Trimming removed 5 bases from V and 0 bases from J, with 8 bases in between. Germline assignment: CDR1 SEHNR and CDR2 FQNEAQ (reference sequence). This CDR3 is 15 amino acids long. The CDR3 DNA is TGTGCCAGCAGCCCTCCCACCTCTGGGGCCAACGTCCTGACTTTC. It translates to CASSPPTSGANVLTF.

This CDR3 reads CASSVVSASSYNEQFF. In DNA, the CDR3 is TGTGCCAGCAGCGTAGTTAGCGCGAGCTCCTACAATGAGCAGTTCTTC. J is TRBJ2-1 and V is TRBV9; a weak D match, TRBD2 (5 bases). The V and J ends lost 0 bases and 0 bases respectively, with 10 bases between them. The CDR3 has 16 residues. Germline CDR1 reads SGDLS; CDR2 reads YYNGEE.

The rearrangement joins TRBV6-5 to TRBJ2-1; D gene uncertain. V dropped 5 bases and J dropped 1 base, with 3 bases sitting between them. CDR1 and CDR2 (germline): MNHEY, SVGAGI. The CDR3 has 12 amino acids. The CDR3 bases are TGTGCCAGCAGTCAGTCCTACAATGAGCAGTTCTTC. Translated, it gives CASSQSYNEQFF.

The chain links TRBV5-1 to TRBJ1-1; D gene ambiguous. The CDR3 is 13 amino acids. V was cut by 2 bases and J by 1 base, with 6 bases left in between. Germline assignment: CDR1 SGHRS and CDR2 YFSETQ. CDR3 DNA sequence: TGCGCCAGCAGCTTAGGTCCGAACACTGAAGCTTTCTTT. Protein sequence: CASSLGPNTEAFF.

The rearrangement uses TRBV30 and TRBJ2-7, with 9 bases identical to TRBD2. The CDR3 consists of 14 residues. Germline V gene data show CDR1 as GTSNPN and CDR2 as SVGIG (reference sequence). V lost 0 bases, J lost 7 bases, and 7 bases stayed unmatched. The CDR3 is CAWSVGSGGEEQYF. The CDR3 coding sequence is TGTGCCTGGAGTGTAGGTAGCGGGGGTGAGGAGCAGTACTTC.

Points on this clone: Compared with germline, one end of the junction differs, possibly owing to a read error. The chain has TRBV6-1 and TRBJ2-1, with TRBD1 identical over 7 bases. The CDR3 loop spans 13 amino acids. Germline assignment: CDR1 MNHNS and CDR2 SASEGT. This CDR3 reads CAMGDSSYNEQFF. In DNA form, the CDR3 reads TGCGCCATGGGGGACAGTTCCTACAATGAGCAGTTCTTC.

The chain combines TRBV5-6 with TRBJ2-7; TRBD1 aligns across 7 bases. The CDR3 covers 15 residues. The V gene end was trimmed by 4 bases and the J gene end by 3 bases; junction bases not matched to a gene: 10. Germline CDR1 reads SGHDT; CDR2 reads YYEEEE. The CDR3 DNA follows: TGTGCCAGCAGCCCTTGGACAGGCCCCTTCTACGAGCAGTACTTC. It yields the protein CASSPWTGPFYEQYF.

The V call is TRBV6-5, the J call TRBJ1-2; no clear D gene. Looked up from germline, CDR1 is MNHEY and CDR2 is SVGAGI. The CDR3 spans 15 residues. The V gene lost 0 bases and the J gene lost 4 bases, with 12 bases spanning the gap. The CDR3 is CASSYSESGLYGYTF. CDR3 nucleotides: TGTGCCAGCAGTTACTCCGAATCGGGCCTCTATGGCTACACCTTC.

This clone has just one count. The chain links TRBV4-1 to TRBJ2-7, with D perhaps matching TRBD1 (6 bases). Germline-derived CDR1 and CDR2 are MGHRA and YSYEKL. V lost 0 bases and J 3 bases, leaving 18 bases between the germline ends. This CDR3 has 17 amino acids. DNA of the CDR3: TGCGCCAGCAGCCAAGAAGGGGATGGGGGCCTCATCTACGAGCAGTACTTC. Translation: CASSQEGDGGLIYEQYF.

This clone qualifies as medium-sized. This chain connects TRBV5-5 to TRBJ2-7; 8 bases map to TRBD1. CDR3 length equals 14 residues. V lost 2 bases to trimming and J lost 7 bases; unmatched junction nucleotides: 8. Germline V gene lookup returns CDR1 SGHKS and CDR2 YYEKEE (reference sequence). The CDR3 loop is CASSFTGGVGEQYF. DNA of the CDR3: TGTGCCAGCAGCTTCACAGGGGGAGTGGGTGAGCAGTACTTC.

The rearrangement links TRBV13 to TRBJ2-7; possibly TRBD1 for D (5 bases). The CDR3 consists of 16 residues. Trimming cost V 2 bases and J 2 bases, with 16 bases left between them. Germline lookup yields CDR1 PRHDT and CDR2 FYEKMQ (reference sequence). In DNA, the CDR3 is TGTGCCAGCAGCTTATACAGGAGCGAGAGAACCTACGAGCAGTACTTC. It specifies CASSLYRSERTYEQYF.

The chain carries TRBV27 and TRBJ2-7; weak D call: TRBD2 (7 bases). Germline V gene sequence: CDR1 MNHEY, CDR2 SMNVEV (reference sequence). This CDR3 has 13 amino acids. Trimming took 9 bases from V and 2 from J, leaving 14 bases between them. CDR3: CASIGGPAYEQYF. CDR3 DNA sequence: TGTGCCAGTATCGGGGGGCCGGCCTACGAGCAGTACTTC.

V and J are TRBV5-1 and TRBJ1-2, with a weak D call TRBD1 (6 bases). Between the trimmed V and J ends, which lost 0 bases and 7 bases, there was a span of 16 bases. Germline CDR1 is SGHRS and CDR2 is YFSETQ. The CDR3 totals 15 residues. CDR3 sequence (DNA): TGCGCCAGCAGCTTGGCAGGTGGGGGCTTGGGTGGCTACACCTTC. Amino acids: CASSLAGGGLGGYTF.

As to this clone: Its ends do not fully match the called genes, so a read error is possible. This chain uses TRBV23-1 with TRBJ1-5; D might be TRBD1 (6 bases). Being an ORF, TRBV23-1 has a function that is uncertain. CDR3 size: 18 residues. The CDR3: CASSQSPRGPFSHQPQHF. In DNA, the CDR3 is TGCGCCAGCAGTCAATCCCCTCGGGGGCCGTTTAGCCATCAGCCCCAGCATTTT.

This clone is classed as medium-sized. The chain recombines TRBV7-9 with TRBJ2-2, with TRBD2 as a possible D gene (5 bases). The germline V gene has CDR1 SEHNR and CDR2 FQNEAQ (reference sequence). V was trimmed by 8 bases and J by 4 bases, leaving 17 bases between them. This CDR3 region has 15 residues. The CDR3 here is CASDSGSSSTGELFF. Here the CDR3 DNA reads TGTGCCAGCGACTCGGGAAGCTCCTCCACCGGGGAGCTGTTTTTT. The whole variable domain, filled in from reference TRBV7-9 and TRBJ2-2, reads DTGVSQNPRHKITKRGQNVTFRCDPISEHNRLYWYRQTLGQGPEFLTYFQNEAQLEKSRLLSDRFSAERPKGSFSTLEIQRTEQGDSAMYLCASDSGSSSTGELFFGEGSRLTVL.

This chain uses TRBV4-1 with TRBJ2-7, with 9 positions matching TRBD1. Germline CDR1 reads MGHRA; CDR2 reads YSYEKL. CDR3 size: 18 residues. J was trimmed by 3 bases and V by 0 bases; bases with no gene match: 12. The chain's CDR3 is CASSQDVQGADMVYEQYF. Here the CDR3 DNA reads TGCGCCAGCAGCCAAGATGTACAGGGGGCGGATATGGTCTACGAGCAGTACTTC.

J is TRBJ2-1 and V is TRBV6-6; 8 bases map to TRBD2. Per the germline V gene, CDR1 is MNHNY and CDR2 is SVGAGI (reference sequence). This CDR3 comprises 15 residues. J lost 8 bases, V lost 5 bases, and 11 bases had no gene match. The CDR3 loop is CASSNLAGGRHEQFF. The CDR3 DNA is TGTGCCAGCAGTAACCTGGCGGGGGGCCGGCATGAGCAGTTCTTC.

The gene calls are TRBV6-1 and TRBJ1-5, with no clear D. Germline CDR1 MNHNS, CDR2 SASEGT. The CDR3 runs to 14 residues. The V gene lost 7 bases and the J gene lost 4 bases, with 14 bases spanning the gap. CDR3 sequence reads: CASTDRGSNQPQHF. The CDR3 DNA sequence: TGTGCCAGCACCGACCGAGGTTCTAATCAGCCCCAGCATTTT.